The source of this T cell receptor beta chain is a study of control samples from healthy donors and cancer patients. The CDR3 covers 13 residues. From germline, CDR1 is MDHEN and CDR2 SYDVKM. The ends were cut back, 6 bases at V and 3 bases at J, with 11 bases in the middle. This table comes from immunoSEQ multiplex PCR, and its TCRdb copy is limited to in-frame clones, with some not included. Among about 84,000 clones listed, roughly 84% were seen once. The rearrangement uses TRBV28 and TRBJ1-2; D possibly corresponds to TRBD1 (6 bases). The sequenced sample consisted of PBMCs. This clonotype originated in a man aged 55-75 years with head and neck cancer. The CDR3, as DNA: TGTGCCAGCAGCCCGGGACATCACTATGGCTACACCTTC. Translated, it gives CASSPGHHYGYTF.